Shown below are 15 T cell receptor beta chains from a single sample sequenced in a study of cytomegalovirus exposure and HLA in healthy donors. 13 Jbeta primers and 60 Vbeta primers were used for the PCR. Repertoires were generated with immunoSEQ multiplex PCR, while TCRdb's copy carries only in-frame clones and drops some. This table has over 70,000 clones, 75% to 90% appearing once. The sequencing input was PBMCs. All receptors come from a man aged 45-60 years in good health and CMV-seropositive.

The chain uses TRBV14 and TRBJ1-2, with a tentative D call TRBD1 (6 bases). V lost 2 bases to trimming and J lost 6 bases, with 22 bases between them. There are 17 residues in the CDR3. Germline lookup yields CDR1 SGHDN and CDR2 FVKESK. CDR3 sequence (DNA): TGTGCCAGCAGCCAAAAACAGGGTCTCAGGCAAAATGATGGCTACACCTTC. Residues: CASSQKQGLRQNDGYTF.

The chain uses TRBV30 and TRBJ2-7; TRBD2 is a possible D gene (6 bases). Germline assignment: CDR1 GTSNPN and CDR2 SVGIG (reference sequence). The length of the CDR3 is 13 residues. With 5 bases removed from V and 12 bases from J, the gap between germline ends came to 23 bases. Here the CDR3 DNA reads TGTGCCTGGGGGGCCCCTGGTACAGGAGGGCTGTACTTC. It codes for CAWGAPGTGGLYF.

This sequence joins TRBV7-2 and TRBJ2-2; no definite D call. V was shortened by 5 bases and J by 4 bases, with 8 bases between the two germline ends. Germline CDR1 reads SGHTA; CDR2 reads FQGNSA. The CDR3 runs 13 residues. Here the CDR3 DNA reads TGTGCCAGCAGCGGCGGCCCCACCGGGGAGCTGTTTTTT. This gives the protein CASSGGPTGELFF.

The CDR3 bases are TGTGCCAGCAGTAGCCGGGACAGGAAAATTTATGGCTACACCTTC. It encodes CASSSRDRKIYGYTF. The genes are TRBV6-6 and TRBJ1-2; 8 bases agree with TRBD1. Germline CDR1 and CDR2: MNHNY and SVGAGI (reference sequence). The CDR3 consists of 15 residues. Germline trimming cut 5 bases from V and 5 bases from J; bases unmatched to any gene: 10.

The chain links TRBV7-2 to TRBJ1-1, with D unresolved. The CDR3 is made up of 11 amino acids. Germline CDR1 SGHTA, CDR2 FQGNSA. The V end was cut by 3 bases, the J end by 7 bases, with 6 bases between. The CDR3 protein is CASSFMSEAFF. As DNA, the CDR3 is TGTGCCAGCAGCTTTATGAGTGAAGCTTTCTTT.

About this clone: A junction boundary mismatches the germline segment, possibly from a read error. The chain uses TRBV11-1 and TRBJ2-6; weak D call: TRBD1 (5 bases). CDR3 length: 17 amino acids. From germline, CDR1 is SGHAT and CDR2 FQDESV (reference sequence). CDR3 loop: CASSYTRPDSGANGLTF. The CDR3 DNA follows: TGTGCCAGCAGCTATACCCGACCCGACTCTGGGGCCAACGGCCTGACTTTC.

As to this clone: The junction does not match germline at one end; this may be a read error. This chain connects TRBV7-9 to TRBJ2-7, with TRBD1 matching 7 bases. The CDR3 consists of 15 residues. In germline, CDR1 is SEHNR, CDR2 FQNEAQ (reference sequence). The CDR3, as DNA: TGTTCCAGCAGCGACGGGACAGCAGTTTCCTACGAGCAGTACTTC. Amino acid sequence: CSSSDGTAVSYEQYF.

The V and J genes are TRBV27 and TRBJ2-1; a weak D match, TRBD2 (5 bases). The germline V gene encodes CDR1 MNHEY and CDR2 SMNVEV (reference sequence). Trimming took 4 bases from V and 0 from J, leaving 16 bases between them. This CDR3 contains 17 residues. CDR3 loop: CASSSHLGLSSYNEQFF. The CDR3 DNA sequence: TGTGCCAGCAGTTCTCACCTCGGACTGAGCTCCTACAATGAGCAGTTCTTC.

This chain links TRBV19 with TRBJ2-6; TRBD2 is a possible D gene (5 bases). Trimming removed 5 bases at V and 4 bases at J, with 6 bases between. CDR1 is LNHDA and CDR2 is SQIVND in the germline V gene (reference sequence). This CDR3 contains 13 residues. CDR3 loop: CASSRGGANVLTF. The CDR3 DNA follows: TGTGCCAGTAGTCGCGGGGGGGCCAACGTCCTGACTTTC.

The chain links TRBV30 to TRBJ2-3; D gene ambiguous. Germline V gene sequence: CDR1 GTSNPN, CDR2 SVGIG (reference sequence). V was cut by 6 bases and J by 1 base, with 11 bases left in between. This CDR3 has 13 residues. DNA for the CDR3: TGTGCCTGCCAAAACGCGGGCACAGATACGCAGTATTTT. It encodes CACQNAGTDTQYF.

V usage is TRBV6-5 and J usage is TRBJ1-1; D gene ambiguous. V was shortened by 5 bases and J by 3 bases, with 16 bases between the two germline ends. CDR3 length equals 15 residues. CDR1 and CDR2 from the germline V gene are MNHEY and SVGAGI. CDR3 in amino acids: CASSRNAEAHTEAFF. In DNA form, the CDR3 reads TGTGCCAGCAGTCGGAACGCGGAGGCGCACACTGAAGCTTTCTTT.

This chain uses TRBV6-6 with TRBJ1-1; 9 bases are a match to TRBD1. Germline loops: CDR1 MNHNY, CDR2 SVGAGI (reference sequence). This CDR3 region has 16 residues. V gave up 4 bases and J gave up 0 bases; unmatched junction bases: 6. CDR3: CASSSHRGLVNTEAFF. The CDR3, as DNA: TGTGCCAGCAGTTCACACAGGGGGCTTGTGAACACTGAAGCTTTCTTT.

The CDR3 here is CASSVRTGGGTEAFF. The CDR3 coding sequence is TGTGCCAGCAGCGTACGGACAGGGGGAGGCACTGAAGCTTTCTTT. This chain uses TRBV7-2 with TRBJ1-1, with 10 nucleotides matching TRBD1. Germline V lookup: CDR1 SGHTA, CDR2 FQGNSA. This CDR3 comprises 15 residues. The V gene end was trimmed by 5 bases and the J gene end by 4 bases; junction bases not matched to a gene: 7.

The V gene is TRBV7-2, the J gene TRBJ2-7, with D unclear. CDR1 is SGHTA, CDR2 FQGNSA, per germline. Between the trimmed V and J ends, which lost 5 bases and 5 bases, there was a span of 10 bases. The CDR3 spans 12 residues. CDR3 DNA sequence: TGTGCCAGCAGCAATGCGGCTAACGAGCAGTACTTC. It translates to CASSNAANEQYF.

The rearrangement uses TRBV7-2 and TRBJ1-2; 10 positions match TRBD1. CDR1 and CDR2 (germline): SGHTA, FQGNSA. The CDR3 runs to 16 residues. Trimming cost V 2 bases and J 8 bases; bases outside gene matches: 11. The CDR3 bases are TGTGCCAGCAGCTTAACGGTTAGACAGGGGGCGAAGGGCTACACCTTC. The encoded protein is CASSLTVRQGAKGYTF. Full variable domain (outside the CDR3, taken from reference TRBV7-2 and TRBJ1-2): GAGVSQSPSNKVTEKGKDVELRCDPISGHTALYWYRQSLGQGLEFLIYFQGNSAPDKSGLPSDRFSAERTGGSVSTLTIQRTQQEDSAVYLCASSLTVRQGAKGYTFGSGTRLTVV.